This T cell receptor (beta chain) was sequenced during a study of post-analysis software for immune sequencing data. At the level of the study: In terms of disease course, relapsing-remitting, secondary progressive and progressive-relapsing multiple sclerosis were included.

Study-level points and caveats: TRBV segments more frequent in patients than in controls numbered a few and included TRBV5-6, TRBV5-1 and TRBV20-1.

Germline V CDR1 and CDR2: LNHDA, SQIVND (reference sequence). V lost 3 bases, J lost 3 bases, and 14 bases lay in between. The CDR3 runs 15 residues. This clonotype was counted a few times. What it binds is not known. The TCR beta cDNA libraries carried unique molecular identifiers. Researchers reported 550,000 or so cDNA molecules coming from roughly 0.93 to 9.6 million T cells. MiXCR, applied by TCRdb to the PCR reads, yields one record per CDR3 protein. The table records some 240,000 distinct CDR3 sequences, 35% to 40% of them present only once. Sequenced material: blood. V is TRBV19 and J is TRBJ1-2, with D unclear. The sequence was obtained from a girl between 10 and 17 years old with multiple sclerosis. CDR3 amino acids: CASSISSAGDYGYTF. As DNA, the CDR3 is TGTGCCAGTAGTATCTCTAGCGCGGGAGACTATGGCTACACCTTC.